This T cell receptor beta chain was sequenced for a study of Ad26.COV2.S vaccination and SARS-CoV-2 variants (dated by TCRdb to the early 2020s). For the study in its entirety: Donors in the vaccine arm were drawn from COV1001, a multicentre, randomized, double-blind, placebo-controlled phase I-IIa trial testing Ad26.COV2.S in healthy adults. Ad26.COV2.S was given intramuscularly at 5x10^10 or 1x10^11 viral particles, as a single shot or as two shots 56 days apart. TCRbeta repertoire sequencing was used to assess the specificity and breadth of SARS-CoV-2-reactive T cell receptors after Ad26.COV2.S vaccination. The TCR-sequenced set comprised around 30 samples: about 19 Ad26.COV2.S vaccine recipients, 5 placebo recipients and 8 SARS-CoV-2 convalescent individuals. Participants in the trial were split at random into five groups of five each, receiving low-dose or high-dose Ad26.COV2.S once or twice, or else placebo on both occasions. Blinding of investigators to trial group allocation was maintained during experiments and outcome assessment. The study at large found these results: The study was not powered for comparison of responses between vaccine doses or regimens. Vaccine and placebo recipients had comparable non-spike TCR breadth, which fits with the vaccine containing only spike. Substantial breadth of spike-specific CD8+ and CD4+ T cell responses was reported after vaccination. The authors noted that the TCR breadth and depth analyses may have underestimated total T cell responses. Compared with placebo recipients, Ad26.COV2.S recipients showed higher spike-specific TCR breadth (P = 0.0014).

TCRbeta CDR3 regions were sequenced with the immunoSEQ Assay. After extraction, genomic DNA underwent amplification by bias-controlled multiplex PCR, followed by high-throughput sequencing. The paper's data handling went like this. Collapsing and filtering of sequences were performed to quantify the absolute abundance of each unique TCRbeta CDR3 region. T cell fraction was estimated by normalizing TCRbeta template counts to usable DNA, which was measured by amplifying reference genes present in all nucleated cells. Repertoire TCRs were annotated as SARS-CoV-2-specific when V gene, CDR3 amino acid sequence and J gene were exactly matched to a known reactive TCR set. The reference SARS-CoV-2 TCR set came from MIRA and was filtered for enrichment in COVID-19-positive ImmuneCODE repertoires, removing public or cross-reactive TCRs. Drawing on the MIRA antigens, annotated TCRs were analysed further at the level of specific ORF or position within ORF. Breadth was defined as annotated unique rearrangements over total unique productive rearrangements; depth was the summed frequency of those rearrangements. Two-sided Wilcoxon rank-sum tests were used to compare TCR breadth between groups. In its TCRdb copy, this immuneACCESS table keeps in-frame sequences only and misses some clones. Where compared with another copy, unresolved V genes explain less than half of these, and the others have no known cause. For V, J and clone size, that table is used; D and trimming come from the DNA. The sample table lists more than 350,000 clones, around 90% of them with a count of one. The top ten clones comprise less than 15% of the sample.

V was cut back by 5 bases and J by 4 bases, leaving a gap of 16 bases between them. In the germline V gene, CDR1 corresponds to SGHRS and CDR2 to YFSETQ. The CDR3 sequence holds 15 residues, the cysteine and phenylalanine included. Left in the record is the CDR3 DNA by itself, 45 bases read in frame from the first base. Interpreted using the paper, the treatment or condition label stands for: some 20 received Ad26.COV2.S at low or high dose, single or two shots; several received placebo; per-sample allocation not given. Repertoires of vaccine and placebo recipients were sequenced from samples collected on day 63 after the first injection. In Cohort 1b, 25 to 30 adults aged 18-55 years were enrolled at a single site in Boston, USA, between 29 July and 7 August 2020. Ad26.COV2.S was a replication-incompetent adenovirus type 26 vector expressing a prefusion-stabilized SARS-CoV-2 spike protein from the original Wuhan strain.

As to this clone: This receptor's antigen is unknown. No clone much larger than this one lies a single base away; base qualities are absent.

Sample: peripheral blood, taken in a trial of Ad26.COV2.S vaccine versus placebo. The rearrangement joined TRBV5-1 to TRBJ1-5, with TRBD1 perhaps the D gene, on 6 matching bases. This TCR was sampled from a person between 18 and 60 years old who received the Ad26.COV2.S COVID-19 vaccine or a placebo. The CDR3 in this case is CASSLQGIPNQPQHF. The sequenced DNA is TGCGCCAGCAGTTTACAGGGTATCCCTAATCAGCCCCAGCATTTT.